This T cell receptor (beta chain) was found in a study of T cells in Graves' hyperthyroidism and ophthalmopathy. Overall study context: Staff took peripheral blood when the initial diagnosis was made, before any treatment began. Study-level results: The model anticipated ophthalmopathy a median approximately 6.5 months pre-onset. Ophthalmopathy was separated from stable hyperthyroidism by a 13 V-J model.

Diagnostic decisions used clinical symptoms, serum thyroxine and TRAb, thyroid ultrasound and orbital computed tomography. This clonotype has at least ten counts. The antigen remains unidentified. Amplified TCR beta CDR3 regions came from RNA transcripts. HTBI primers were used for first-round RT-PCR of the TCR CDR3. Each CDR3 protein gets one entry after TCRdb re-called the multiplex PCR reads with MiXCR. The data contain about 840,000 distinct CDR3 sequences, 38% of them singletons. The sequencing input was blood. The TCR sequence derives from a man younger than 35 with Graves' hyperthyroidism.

CDR3 coding DNA: TGCAGTGCTCCCACAGGCCCTAATCAGCCCCAGCATTTT. This encodes CSAPTGPNQPQHF. The rearrangement uses TRBV20-1 and TRBJ1-5, with D possibly TRBD1 on 5 matching bases. Trimming took 5 bases from V and 4 from J, leaving 12 bases between them. In germline, CDR1 is DFQATT, CDR2 SNEGSKA (reference sequence). The CDR3 contains 13 residues.